The sequence of this TCR beta chain was determined in a study of cytomegalovirus exposure and HLA in healthy donors. At the level of the study: HLA-typed donors were the source of tens of millions of unique TCRs held in an early data release.

Per the germline V gene, CDR1 is SNHLY and CDR2 is FYNNEI. CDR3 length: 15 amino acids. Trimming removed 1 base at V and 2 bases at J, with 6 bases between. Study results and limitations: The dataset shows that most TCR sequences were rare, while some public TCRs occurred in many donors. Per published reports, the classifier diagnosed cytomegalovirus status with high specificity and sensitivity.

About this clone: Its antigen is currently unknown.

Donors consisted of healthy bone marrow donors. The PCR ran on 60 Vbeta and 13 Jbeta primers. Method: immunoSEQ multiplex PCR; TCRdb's copy keeps in-frame clones and lacks some. Here the sample spans approximately 97,000 clones, about four fifths being singletons. The sequence came from a woman aged 40 to 55 in good health and CMV-seropositive. Material for sequencing was PBMCs. This sequence joins TRBV2 and TRBJ2-6; D not certain. The CDR3 region has the DNA TGTGCCAGCAGTGAAGAAGGAGCTGGGGCCAACGTCCTGACTTTC. Protein: CASSEEGAGANVLTF.